The 21 T cell receptor beta chains given below trace back to one sample, sequenced in a study of T cell responses to AZD1222 COVID-19 vaccine. Measured with immunoSEQ multiplex PCR; TCRdb has only the in-frame clones, and not every one. Among 110,000 to 150,000 clones listed, 70% to 90% were seen once. The material sequenced was peripheral blood, taken 28 days after the second AZD1222 dose. Receptors originate from an adult who received the AZD1222 COVID-19 vaccine.

This sequence joins TRBV6-5 and TRBJ2-7; perhaps TRBD2 as D (6 bases). The CDR3 sequence is 16 residues long. Germline V lookup: CDR1 MNHEY, CDR2 SVGAGI. V dropped 2 bases and J dropped 3 bases, with 17 bases sitting between them. The CDR3 bases are TGTGCCAGCAGTTACGGGACTTCTGGGACCATCTACGAGCAGTACTTC. This codes for CASSYGTSGTIYEQYF.

This chain connects TRBV7-9 to TRBJ1-2, with D tentatively TRBD1 (5 bases). The V gene lost 5 bases and the J gene lost 0 bases, with 10 bases spanning the gap. Germline V lookup: CDR1 SEHNR, CDR2 FQNEAQ (reference sequence). There are 14 residues in the CDR3. CDR3 coding DNA: TGTGCCAGCAGCGACGACAGAGCTAACTATGGCTACACCTTC. Translated: CASSDDRANYGYTF.

The V and J genes are TRBV28 and TRBJ2-7; D might be TRBD2 (6 bases). The CDR3 totals 13 residues. Germline V gene sequence: CDR1 MDHEN, CDR2 SYDVKM. CDR3 sequence: CATLETSSYEQYF. The DNA of the CDR3 is TGTGCTACCCTGGAGACTAGCTCCTACGAGCAGTACTTC.

This chain connects TRBV25-1 to TRBJ2-3, with D perhaps TRBD2 (6 bases). V was pared by 10 bases and J by 1 base, with 12 bases between. Germline CDR1 and CDR2: MGHDK and SYGVNS. The CDR3 length is 13 residues. The CDR3 coding sequence is TGTGCCACGGCGGGCGGGGGCACAGATACGCAGTATTTT. It yields the protein CATAGGGTDTQYF.

This clone was detected only once. The CDR3 coding sequence is TGTGCCAGCTCACCAGTGGGACAGGGGGATGAAAAACTGTTTTTT. Its translation: CASSPVGQGDEKLFF. The rearrangement links TRBV18 to TRBJ1-4, with 11 positions matching TRBD1. J gave up 6 bases and V 2 bases, and 2 bases lay outside the gene matches. Germline values: CDR1 KGHSH, CDR2 LQKENI. This CDR3 is 15 amino acids long.

This clone has more than one count but fewer than ten. CDR3 DNA: TGTGCCAGCACCAACGGACTAGCGGGACATTTCTCCTACAATGAGCAGTTCTTC. Translating gives CASTNGLAGHFSYNEQFF. The chain links TRBV6-4 to TRBJ2-1; 12 bases line up with TRBD2. This CDR3 has 18 residues. V dropped 7 bases and J dropped 0; count of bases not matched to a gene: 10. Germline V gives CDR1 MRHNA, CDR2 SNTAGT.

The gene calls are TRBV11-2 and TRBJ2-7; 7 bases match TRBD2. Germline trimming cut 4 bases from V and 4 bases from J; bases unmatched to any gene: 4. Germline CDR1 and CDR2: SGHAT and FQNNGV. The CDR3 totals 13 residues. The CDR3 coding sequence is TGTGCCAGCAGCTCGGGACTACCTTACGAGCAGTACTTC. Protein product: CASSSGLPYEQYF.

Notes on this clone: A junction end diverges from the germline sequence, so it may reflect a read error. This sequence joins TRBV2 and TRBJ2-1, with 8 positions matching TRBD2. The CDR3 runs to 15 residues. From germline, CDR1 is SNHLY and CDR2 FYNNEI. The chain's CDR3 is CASSETPRSGVGGVF. CDR3 DNA: TGTGCCAGCAGTGAGACCCCCCGGTCAGGAGTCGGGGGGGTCTTC. The full variable domain, its missing parts supplied by reference TRBV2 and TRBJ2-1, is EPEVTQTPSHQVTQMGQEVILRCVPISNHLYFYWYRQILGQKVEFLVSFYNNEISEKSEIFDDQFSVERPDGSNFTLKIRSTKLEDSAMYFCASSETPRSGVGGVFGPGTRLTVL.

The rearrangement links TRBV13 to TRBJ1-1; 9 positions match TRBD1. With 5 bases clipped from V and 7 bases from J, the junction kept 5 bases outside the gene matches. CDR3 length equals 13 residues. CDR1 PRHDT and CDR2 FYEKMQ come from the germline V gene (reference sequence). The CDR3, as DNA: TGTGCCAGCAGCCTCACAGGGGGCATTGAAGCTTTCTTT. Translating it yields CASSLTGGIEAFF.

The chain joins TRBV7-9 to TRBJ1-2, with TRBD1 matching 11 bases. V shed 1 base and J 5 bases; nucleotides not matched to a gene: 9. Germline V CDR1 and CDR2: SEHNR, FQNEAQ (reference sequence). The CDR3 extends over 17 amino acids. CDR3 sequence: CASSLGGTGGFGYGYTF. CDR3 DNA: TGTGCCAGCAGCTTAGGCGGGACAGGGGGTTTTGGTTATGGCTACACCTTC.

The rearrangement joins TRBV6-1 to TRBJ1-1; D uncertain. Germline assignment: CDR1 MNHNS and CDR2 SASEGT. Trimming pared 2 bases from V and 0 bases from J, leaving 7 bases between. The CDR3 is made up of 14 amino acids. The CDR3, as DNA: TGTGCCAGCAGTGAACACCTCATGAACACTGAAGCTTTCTTT. This encodes CASSEHLMNTEAFF.

The rearrangement links TRBV7-2 to TRBJ1-4, with unresolved D. Germline V gives CDR1 SGHTA, CDR2 FQGNSA. This CDR3 has 15 residues. The V gene lost 4 bases and the J gene lost 1 base, with 10 bases spanning the gap. The DNA for the CDR3 is TGTGCCAGCAGCTCTGAGTCAGAAACTAATGAAAAACTGTTTTTT. It specifies CASSSESETNEKLFF.

The chain couples TRBV6-5 to TRBJ2-7; tentatively, D is TRBD1 (6 bases). In germline, CDR1 is MNHEY, CDR2 SVGAGI. The CDR3 has 15 residues. V lost 2 bases and J 2 bases, leaving 13 bases between the germline ends. The CDR3 nucleotides are TGTGCCAGCAGTTACGCTCCTGGACAGACCTACGAGCAGTACTTC. This gives the protein CASSYAPGQTYEQYF.

The gene calls are TRBV19 and TRBJ1-5, with D unresolved. The V and J ends lost 8 bases and 1 base respectively, with 12 bases between them. The CDR3 has 14 amino acids. Germline V lookup: CDR1 LNHDA, CDR2 SQIVND (reference sequence). CDR3 sequence reads: CASGPRGSNQPQHF. The CDR3 DNA reads TGTGCCAGTGGCCCCCGGGGAAGCAATCAGCCCCAGCATTTT. The whole variable domain, remainder taken from reference TRBV19 and TRBJ1-5, is DGGITQSPKYLFRKEGQNVTLSCEQNLNHDAMYWYRQDPGQGLRLIYYSQIVNDFQKGDIAEGYSVSREKKESFPLTVTSAQKNPTAFYLCASGPRGSNQPQHFGDGTRLSIL.

The V call is TRBV30, the J call TRBJ2-1; 13 bases line up with TRBD2. Trimming at V came to 4 bases and at J to 11 bases, leaving 5 bases not matched to a gene. Germline CDR1 is GTSNPN and CDR2 is SVGIG (reference sequence). This CDR3 region has 13 residues. The CDR3 is CAWTGLAGNKQFF. In DNA form, the CDR3 reads TGTGCCTGGACGGGACTAGCGGGGAATAAGCAGTTCTTC.

The chain uses TRBV5-8 and TRBJ1-4, with a possible D match to TRBD1 (5 bases). The V end lost 2 bases, the J end lost 5 bases, and 13 bases lay between the germline ends. Germline loops: CDR1 SGHTS, CDR2 YDEGEE. CDR3 length: 15 residues. CDR3 region: CASSLQVLKNEKLFF. CDR3 DNA sequence: TGTGCCAGCAGCTTACAGGTGCTTAAAAATGAAAAACTGTTTTTT.

This clone has just one count. The chain uses TRBV20-1 and TRBJ2-7; 9 nucleotides line up with TRBD2. V shed 3 bases and J 2 bases; nucleotides not matched to a gene: 14. CDR3 length: 17 amino acids. The germline V gene encodes CDR1 DFQATT and CDR2 SNEGSKA (reference sequence). Written as DNA, the CDR3 is TGCAGTGCTAGTGCGGGCTGGAGCGGGGGGAGGCCCTACGAGCAGTACTTC. It specifies CSASAGWSGGRPYEQYF.

This sequence joins TRBV18 and TRBJ2-1; TRBD2 aligns across 7 bases. Trimming cost V 9 bases and J 4 bases; bases outside gene matches: 18. The CDR3 loop spans 17 amino acids. CDR1 is KGHSH and CDR2 is LQKENI in the germline V gene. The CDR3, as DNA: TGTGCCAGTTCCCAGCTAGCGGCCCCTAGTGCGTACAATGAGCAGTTCTTC. Translating it yields CASSQLAAPSAYNEQFF.

The chain recombines TRBV10-3 with TRBJ1-1, with D possibly being TRBD1 (5 bases). Germline V lookup: CDR1 ENHRY, CDR2 SYGVKD. The CDR3 is made up of 13 amino acids. V lost 10 bases and J 5 bases, leaving 17 bases between the germline ends. The CDR3 loop reads CATCPRASTEAFF. In DNA form, the CDR3 reads TGTGCCACCTGCCCCAGGGCGTCGACTGAAGCTTTCTTT.

The chain has TRBV5-1 and TRBJ2-1, with D perhaps TRBD1 (6 bases). The V gene's germline CDR1 is SGHRS and CDR2 YFSETQ. Trimming cost V 3 bases and J 7 bases, with 17 bases left between them. The CDR3 covers 15 residues. The CDR3 sequence is CASSYSTGLLNEQFF. The CDR3 region has the DNA TGCGCCAGCAGCTATTCTACAGGGTTACTGAATGAGCAGTTCTTC.

The gene calls are TRBV7-9 and TRBJ1-4; the match to TRBD1 covers 8 bases. This CDR3 comprises 15 residues. Germline V gene data show CDR1 as SEHNR and CDR2 as FQNEAQ (reference sequence). Trimming took 1 base from V and 8 from J; bases not matched to a gene: 6. The CDR3 coding sequence is TGTGCCAGCAGCTTAGGGACAGGGAAGCCAGAAAAACTGTTTTTT. Its translation: CASSLGTGKPEKLFF. Filled out from reference TRBV7-9 and TRBJ1-4, the complete variable domain reads DTGVSQNPRHKITKRGQNVTFRCDPISEHNRLYWYRQTLGQGPEFLTYFQNEAQLEKSRLLSDRFSAERPKGSFSTLEIQRTEQGDSAMYLCASSLGTGKPEKLFFGSGTQLSVL.